The rows below give T cell receptor beta chains drawn from one sample of a study of CD8 T cells in Susac syndrome. TCRdb re-called the immunoSEQ multiplex PCR reads through MiXCR, storing one row per CDR3 protein. This table has approximately 300,000 distinct CDR3 sequences, roughly 90% appearing once. Sequencing was carried out using CD8+ T cells from PBMCs. The receptors stem from a human donor with multiple sclerosis. The CDR3 runs from the conserved cysteine through the conserved F or W. Fields, in order: D gene, J gene, V gene, clone size, CDR3 protein, CDR3 DNA. The D gene is left open where the match is weak. Size tells how often a clone was seen (once, few, many) or the class of an expanded clone, and some rows leave it out.

>-|TRBJ2-2|TRBV6-6|-
CASSYVQGWTGELFF
TGTGCCAGCAGTTACGTCCAGGGGTGGACCGGGGAGCTGTTTTTT
>TRBD1|TRBJ2-7|TRBV12-3/TRBV12-4|-
CASTLGPGTGYEQYF
TGTGCCAGCACTTTGGGGCCCGGGACAGGATACGAGCAGTACTTC
>-|TRBJ2-1|TRBV12-3/TRBV12-4|-
CASSTRLGPSYNEQFF
TGTGCCAGCAGTACCCGACTAGGCCCTTCCTACAATGAGCAGTTCTTC
>TRBD2|TRBJ2-7|TRBV4-2|-
CASSQDVGLGSYEQYF
TGTGCCAGCAGCCAAGATGTGGGACTAGGCTCCTACGAGCAGTACTTC
>TRBD1|TRBJ2-7|TRBV6-2/TRBV6-3|-
CASRGQSYEQYF
TGTGCCAGCAGGGGACAGTCCTACGAGCAGTACTTC
>TRBD2|TRBJ2-3|TRBV13|-
CASSPPRGGTDTQYF
TGTGCCAGCAGCCCTCCCCGGGGGGGGACAGATACGCAGTATTTT
>-|TRBJ1-1|TRBV28|-
CASSYPGLNTEAFF
TGTGCCAGCAGTTACCCAGGGTTGAACACTGAAGCTTTCTTT
>-|TRBJ1-1|TRBV11-2|few
CASSLLTVTEAFF
TGTGCCAGCAGCTTGCTTACCGTGACTGAAGCTTTCTTT
>TRBD1|TRBJ1-4|TRBV25-1|-
CATGQENEKLFF
TGTGCCACGGGACAGGAGAACGAAAAACTGTTTTTT
>-|TRBJ2-5|TRBV27|once
CASSFTTGAQETQYF
TGTGCCAGCAGTTTCACCACAGGTGCCCAAGAGACCCAGTACTTC
>TRBD1|TRBJ2-7|TRBV6-1|few
CASSRDRVGSYEQYF
TGTGCCAGCAGTCGGGACAGGGTGGGAAGCTACGAGCAGTACTTC
>-|TRBJ2-1|TRBV20-1|once
CSARLETYNEQFF
TGCAGTGCTAGACTAGAGACCTACAATGAGCAGTTCTTC
>-|TRBJ1-5|TRBV12-3/TRBV12-4|-
CASSLSSGDNQPQHF
TGTGCCAGCAGTTTAAGCTCAGGGGACAATCAGCCCCAGCATTTT
>-|TRBJ2-2|TRBV27|-
CASKVVGAGELFF
TGTGCCAGCAAGGTGGTTGGGGCCGGGGAGCTGTTTTTT
>TRBD1|TRBJ2-4|TRBV7-9|-
CASSPTGADIQYF
TGTGCCAGCAGCCCAACAGGGGCGGACATTCAGTACTTC
>-|TRBJ1-2|TRBV19|-
CASFEGTDYGYTF
TGTGCCTCCTTCGAGGGGACGGACTATGGCTACACCTTC
>-|TRBJ2-1|TRBV20-1|-
CSARPGAGYNEQFF
TGCAGTGCCCGGCCGGGAGCGGGCTACAATGAGCAGTTCTTC
>-|TRBJ1-1|TRBV7-8|-
CASSLEPGETEAFF
TGTGCCAGCAGCTTAGAACCGGGGGAGACTGAAGCTTTCTTT
>-|TRBJ2-1|TRBV24-1|-
CATSDRDGTNRGVDEQFF
TGTGCCACCAGTGATCGGGACGGCACAAATAGGGGTGTCGATGAGCAGTTCTTC
>TRBD2|TRBJ2-1|TRBV19|-
CASSFGGRDEQFF
TGTGCCAGTAGTTTCGGCGGGAGGGATGAGCAGTTCTTC
>TRBD1|TRBJ2-7|TRBV6-6|-
CASSPAPGTGHEQYF
TGTGCCAGCAGTCCGGCCCCCGGGACAGGGCACGAGCAGTACTTC
>TRBD2|TRBJ2-1|TRBV19|-
CASSMGSGGGNYNEQFF
TGTGCCAGTAGTATGGGGTCCGGCGGGGGAAACTACAATGAGCAGTTCTTC
>-|TRBJ2-5|TRBV3-1|once
CASSPLQETQYF
TGTGCCAGCAGCCCCCTCCAAGAGACCCAGTACTTC
>TRBD1|TRBJ2-3|TRBV12-3/TRBV12-4|-
CASSPGQGETDTQYF
TGTGCCAGCAGTCCCGGACAGGGAGAGACAGATACGCAGTATTTT
>-|TRBJ2-2|TRBV27|few
CASSFIRFANTGELFF
TGTGCCAGCAGTTTTATCCGCTTCGCGAACACCGGGGAGCTGTTTTTT
>-|TRBJ2-1|TRBV19|-
CASREVGENEQFF
TGTGCCAGTAGGGAGGTCGGGGAAAATGAGCAGTTCTTC
>-|TRBJ2-7|TRBV4-1|-
CASSQDGRTEQYF
TGCGCCAGCAGCCAAGACGGACGGACCGAGCAGTACTTC
>-|TRBJ1-5|TRBV20-1|-
CSAVGVGPSNQPQHF
TGCAGTGCGGTGGGGGTAGGTCCTAGCAATCAGCCCCAGCATTTT
>-|TRBJ2-5|TRBV6-5|-
CASSYLSRSQETQYF
TGTGCCAGCAGTTACTTGTCGCGAAGTCAAGAGACCCAGTACTTC
>TRBD2|TRBJ2-5|TRBV13|-
CASSTLLAGGETQYF
TGTGCCAGCAGCACCCTACTAGCGGGAGGAGAGACCCAGTACTTC
>-|TRBJ2-2|TRBV12-5|-
CASGLTGNTGELFF
TGTGCTAGTGGTTTGACAGGGAACACCGGGGAGCTGTTTTTT
>-|TRBJ1-1|TRBV15|-
CATSRDGFEAFF
TGTGCCACCAGCAGAGATGGGTTTGAAGCTTTCTTT
>TRBD2|TRBJ2-5|TRBV6-2/TRBV6-3|-
CASSQGLASETQYF
TGTGCCAGCAGTCAAGGACTAGCCTCGGAGACCCAGTACTTC
>-|TRBJ2-4|TRBV7-9|-
CASSIVQGLTKNIQYF
TGTGCCAGCAGCATAGTCCAGGGATTAACCAAAAACATTCAGTACTTC
>TRBD2|TRBJ2-1|TRBV7-9|-
CASSHSGRDEQFF
TGTGCCAGCAGCCATAGCGGGAGGGATGAGCAGTTCTTC
>-|TRBJ2-7|TRBV7-9|-
CASSLVGEHEQYF
TGTGCCAGCAGCTTAGTCGGGGAACACGAGCAGTACTTC
>TRBD1|TRBJ1-1|TRBV30|-
CAWTTGGVAFF
TGTGCCTGGACCACAGGGGGAGTAGCTTTCTTT
>-|TRBJ2-7|TRBV27|-
CASRSLGPSEQYF
TGTGCCAGCAGATCTCTGGGTCCAAGCGAGCAGTACTTC
>-|TRBJ1-2|TRBV7-9|once
CASSLVMGPYGYTF
TGTGCCAGCAGCTTAGTGATGGGTCCCTATGGCTACACCTTC
>-|TRBJ2-7|TRBV14|-
CASRTQGQYEQYF
TGTGCCAGCAGGACGCAGGGGCAATACGAGCAGTACTTC
>TRBD1|TRBJ1-1|TRBV20-1|-
CSAYKGQPQGVSTEAFF
TGCAGTGCTTACAAGGGCCAACCTCAGGGGGTATCCACTGAAGCTTTCTTT